There are a few counts of the clone carrying this TCR beta chain. Its antigen is undetermined. This entry belongs to a study of regulatory T cells in long-lasting Graves disease. Findings of the study overall: Relative to new patients (around 1,000), persistent patients exhibited greater sharing of public clonotypes (around 2,500).

V was trimmed by 7 bases and J by 0 bases, leaving 9 bases between them. Germline CDR1 is LNHDA and CDR2 is SQIVND (reference sequence). The CDR3 runs 13 residues. The time point denotes: persistent/refractory GD, antithyroid drugs over 5 years with positive TRAb. Isolated PBMC RNA provided the starting material for the TCR library. Both iRepertoire HTBI primers and Arm-PCR of CDR3 regions were used to build the TCR beta libraries. A single record per CDR3 protein comes from TCRdb applying MiXCR to the multiplex PCR reads. The sample carries roughly 300,000 distinct CDR3 sequences, roughly a fifth recorded once.

The input for sequencing was peripheral blood mononuclear cells (PBMCs), taken when the disease was refractory, from a patient treated with antithyroid drugs. V usage is TRBV19 and J usage is TRBJ1-1; D is ambiguous. The origin of this receptor is a female donor with Graves disease. In DNA form, the CDR3 reads TGTGCCAGTAACCAGGCCCTGAACACTGAAGCTTTCTTT. Translated, it gives CASNQALNTEAFF.